This T cell receptor beta chain was found in a study of blood T cell repertoires in COVID-19 (dated by TCRdb to the early 2020s). Describing the broader study: Collaborator samples came from the United States, Italy and Spain and covered acute and convalescent phases of COVID-19. The material from the prospective study consisted of cDNA or gDNA derived from T cells, B-cell-depleted T cells, or PBMCs. Deeply sampled blood TCRbeta repertoires from subjects exposed to, actively infected with, or recovered from COVID-19 were included in the dataset. A freely available public database, intended as a resource for researchers studying the immune response to SARS-CoV-2, is where the repertoires were released. The samples were drawn from two sources: the first 160 participants of the ongoing ImmuneRACE study, and over 1,000 subjects contributed by 6 global collaborators. A de-identified subject ID, COVID-19 status, age in years and sex were almost always included in the sample metadata. Where available, HLA class I and class II types were obtained from metadata supplied by the sample provider rather than from assay-based typing.

Overall study results and their limits: The quantity of clinical and demographic metadata differed by source and by participant and was supplied without curation.

TCRbeta CDR3 regions were amplified from genomic DNA using the immunoSEQ Assay, a bias-controlled multiplex PCR. Concerning the study's data processing: The number of nucleated cells in each sample was estimated from the amplification of reference gene primers within the assay. To quantify the absolute abundance of each unique TCRbeta CDR3 rearrangement, sequence reads were collapsed and filtered. For each sample, productive Simpson clonality was calculated as the square root of Simpson's diversity index over productive rearrangements. TCRdb limited this immuneACCESS table to in-frame rearrangements with V and J called. A share of clones is missing; checked studies link under half to unresolved V genes, and the rest is unexplained. The DNA was the basis for D and trimming; V, J and clone size are from that table. In this sample the table shows around 150,000 clones, 85% of which occur a single time. The top ten clones comprise around 8% of the sample.

In Seattle, one collaborating source enrolled patients while the infection was active and tracked those patients longitudinally over the course of disease. Collaborating institutions collected whole blood in K2EDTA tubes following their own protocols. For TCRbeta analysis, collaborators shipped samples as frozen whole blood, isolated PBMCs, or DNA extracted from either of those sample types. A note on this clone: Its binding antigen is unknown. Per-base qualities were not stored, and no clone one base away is much larger.

The sample taken for sequencing was peripheral blood. This TCR came from an older woman with COVID-19, enrolled during active disease.

For the CDR3, the sequence is CASTQGAYGQPQHF. The bases read TGTGCCAGCACCCAGGGGGCGTACGGTCAGCCCCAGCATTTT. The V gene is TRBV18 and the J gene is TRBJ1-5; TRBD1 aligns with 8 central bases. The CDR1 and CDR2 encoded by the germline V gene are KGHSH and LQKENI. The CDR3 measures 14 amino acids from cysteine to phenylalanine. Only the CDR3 region is kept as DNA, spanning 42 bases read in frame from base 1. The junction shows trimming of 8 bases on V and 6 bases on J, and the gene matches do not reach 9 bases of it.